The TCR beta chain under discussion was sequenced for a study of T cells in Graves' hyperthyroidism and ophthalmopathy. Ophthalmopathy patients all had a Clinical Activity Score of at least 3, a NOSPECS grade of at least 4 and disease under 3 months old. The CDR3 covers 14 residues. Germline V gene sequence: CDR1 MDHEN, CDR2 SYDVKM. V trimming: 6 bases; J trimming: 9 bases; junction bases outside the gene matches: 8. In this sample, this clonotype turned up many times. RNA transcripts served as the template for amplifying TCR beta CDR3 regions. The HTBI primer set was used in a first-round RT-PCR of the TCR CDR3. TCRdb called the multiplex PCR reads again in MiXCR, with one record for every CDR3 protein. The table lists around 610,000 distinct CDR3 sequences, under 15% of them singletons.

What was sequenced was blood. The receptor was derived from a woman in her forties with Graves' ophthalmopathy. The chain carries TRBV28 and TRBJ1-6; 7 bases are a match to TRBD1. The CDR3 region is CASRGDSLGSPLHF. DNA of the CDR3: TGTGCCAGCAGGGGGGACAGCCTTGGTTCACCCCTCCACTTT.